These 22 T cell receptor beta chains originate from one sample sequenced in a study of CXCR3-negative and CXCR3-positive naive CD8 T cells. General study points: TRB CDR3s were more hydrophobic in CXCR3-positive than in CXCR3-negative naive cells.

These receptors' targets are unknown. In preparing the TRB cDNA libraries, 5' RACE with UMI labels was used. TCRdb re-called the 5' RACE reads, yielding one record per CDR3 amino acid sequence without DNA. This sample's table has 140,000 to 150,000 distinct CDR3 sequences. The sample consisted of naive CXCR3+ CD8+ T cells from blood. Described subset: CD45RO-CCR7+CD27+CD95- naive CD8+ T cells expressing CXCR3 (TNR3+). The receptors originated from a human donor in good health. Some clones in this sample may be carry-over from other donors' samples.

V usage is TRBV7-9 and J usage is TRBJ2-7. The CDR3 runs to 14 residues. Germline V gene data show CDR1 as SEHNR and CDR2 as FQNEAQ (reference sequence). The CDR3 spells CASSLTSPYYEQYF.

V usage is TRBV29-1 and J usage is TRBJ2-2. Germline CDR1 SQVTM, CDR2 ANQGSEA. The CDR3 totals 12 residues. CDR3 protein: CSITVEAGELFF.

The CDR3 loop reads CSGEDIQGPYGYTF. The chain recombines TRBV29-1 with TRBJ1-2; TCRdb reports TRBD1, a call that lacks DNA to check it against. Looked up from germline, CDR1 is SQVTM and CDR2 is ANQGSEA. This CDR3 contains 14 residues.

The V call is TRBV9, the J call TRBJ2-1. Germline V CDR1 and CDR2: SGDLS, YYNGEE. CDR3 size: 14 residues. The CDR3 loop is CASSVQDSYNEQFF.

The J gene is TRBJ2-1, the V gene TRBV28; the TCRdb call, TRBD2, lacks DNA for checking. The CDR3 contains 16 residues. Germline V gives CDR1 MDHEN, CDR2 SYDVKM. CDR3 amino acids: CASSSPGLAGYNEQFF. Based on the CDR3 plus reference TRBV28 and TRBJ2-1, the full variable domain is DVKVTQSSRYLVKRTGEKVFLECVQDMDHENMFWYRQDPGLGLRLIYFSYDVKMKEKGDIPEGYSVSREKKERFSLILESASTNQTSMYLCASSSPGLAGYNEQFFGPGTRLTVL.

The chain combines TRBV5-6 with TRBJ2-4; TCRdb names TRBD2, which stays unverified in the absence of DNA. CDR3 length equals 16 residues. Germline V gives CDR1 SGHDT, CDR2 YYEEEE. CDR3 residues: CASSSRRALAKNIQYF.

This sequence joins TRBV27 and TRBJ1-1; the TRBD1 assignment by TCRdb is unverifiable without DNA. CDR3 size: 13 residues. The germline gives CDR1 MNHEY, CDR2 SMNVEV (reference sequence). CDR3: CASSLWRGPEAFF.

The rearrangement links TRBV6-2 or TRBV6-3 to TRBJ2-6; TCRdb's D gene call, TRBD2, goes unchecked for lack of DNA. There are 14 residues in the CDR3. Per the germline V gene, CDR1 is MNHEY and CDR2 is SVGEGT. The CDR3 reads CASRTQSGANVLTF.

This chain uses TRBV7-3 with TRBJ1-2. CDR1 is SGHTA, CDR2 FQGTGA, per germline. The CDR3 runs to 14 residues. CDR3 residues: CASSLGTEGDGYTF.

The chain employs TRBV7-9 and TRBJ2-5; TCRdb selects TRBD1, and the lack of DNA leaves this call unchecked. The germline gives CDR1 SEHNR, CDR2 FQNEAQ (reference sequence). The CDR3 totals 14 residues. Here the CDR3 reads CASSLSRGAETQYF.

The rearrangement links TRBV28 to TRBJ2-3; as DNA is missing, the TRBD1 call by TCRdb cannot be tested. Germline CDR1 reads MDHEN; CDR2 reads SYDVKM. The CDR3 sequence is 18 residues long. CDR3: CASSPLGRGGTSTDTQYF.

The chain joins TRBV6-5 to TRBJ2-2; TCRdb proposes TRBD1, but this gene call is untestable without DNA. This CDR3 spans 17 amino acids. Germline V gene data show CDR1 as MNHEY and CDR2 as SVGAGI. The CDR3 sequence is CASSYSAGRKGGGELFF.

This chain links TRBV28 with TRBJ1-1; there is no DNA to check the TCRdb D call of TRBD1. The CDR3 has 15 residues. CDR1 MDHEN and CDR2 SYDVKM come from the germline V gene. This chain's CDR3 is CASTGQGASDTEAFF. The full variable domain, rest sourced from reference TRBV28 and TRBJ1-1, is DVKVTQSSRYLVKRTGEKVFLECVQDMDHENMFWYRQDPGLGLRLIYFSYDVKMKEKGDIPEGYSVSREKKERFSLILESASTNQTSMYLCASTGQGASDTEAFFGQGTRLTVV.

The V call is TRBV7-9, the J call TRBJ2-5. This CDR3 comprises 16 residues. CDR1 and CDR2 (germline): SEHNR, FQNEAQ (reference sequence). CDR3 sequence: CASSLGFARIEETQYF.

The chain carries TRBV28 and TRBJ1-2; TCRdb picks TRBD1, but there is no DNA to check that call. CDR3 length: 14 amino acids. CDR1 is MDHEN and CDR2 is SYDVKM in the germline V gene. The CDR3 region is CASSRDRGEGGYTF.

J is TRBJ2-5 and V is TRBV28; TCRdb reports TRBD2, a call that lacks DNA to check it against. The germline gives CDR1 MDHEN, CDR2 SYDVKM. The CDR3 spans 15 residues. CDR3 residues: CASSRTSGNQETQYF.

V and J are TRBV21-1 and TRBJ2-7; lacking DNA, the TRBD2 call made by TCRdb goes unchecked. TRBV21-1 is a pseudogene segment. The CDR3 runs 15 residues. CDR3 amino acids: CASSKVVGHNYEQYF.

V gene TRBV28 combines with J gene TRBJ1-2. The CDR3 loop spans 14 amino acids. Germline CDR1 MDHEN, CDR2 SYDVKM. CDR3 region: CASSFRSAGNGPIF.

The CDR3 reads CASSLAANYGYTF. The chain combines TRBV12-3 or TRBV12-4 with TRBJ1-2. The CDR3 sequence is 13 residues long.

The chain uses TRBV20-1 and TRBJ1-5; TCRdb picks TRBD1, but there is no DNA to check that call. Germline CDR1 DFQATT, CDR2 SNEGSKA (reference sequence). This CDR3 spans 17 amino acids. The CDR3 spells CSARDRRGGLHNQPQHF.

V usage is TRBV2 and J usage is TRBJ2-7; TCRdb proposes TRBD1, but this gene call is untestable without DNA. The CDR3 totals 13 residues. The germline V gene encodes CDR1 SNHLY and CDR2 FYNNEI. The CDR3 spells CASSGDRGHERYF.

This chain links TRBV5-5 with TRBJ1-2; the TRBD1 assignment by TCRdb is unverifiable without DNA. CDR1 and CDR2 from the germline V gene are SGHKS and YYEKEE (reference sequence). This CDR3 is 14 amino acids long. The CDR3 protein is CASSLGTYTYGYTF.